In this sample, the clone carrying this TCR beta chain turned up once. The record originates from a study of blood T cell repertoires in COVID-19. For the study at large: Spain, Italy and the United States supplied samples that represented acute and convalescent COVID-19. T cells, B-cell-depleted T cells, or PBMCs provided the cDNA or gDNA that served as material.

TCRdb's table, derived via immunoSEQ multiplex PCR, lists solely in-frame clones and lacks some. In the table there are 250,000 to 300,000 clones, 85% to 90% of which are singletons. V was clipped by 2 bases and J by 4 bases, with 20 bases between them. Germline CDR1 and CDR2: MDHEN and SYDVKM. There are 18 residues in the CDR3. This sequence joins TRBV28 and TRBJ2-2; the D gene is possibly TRBD1 (6 bases). The sample was peripheral blood. The TCR was taken from a woman in her twenties or thirties with COVID-19, enrolled during active disease. The CDR3 region is CASSLVSHGGQITGELFF. CDR3 bases: TGTGCCAGCAGTTTAGTCTCCCACGGCGGACAGATCACCGGGGAGCTGTTTTTT. Full variable domain (missing parts from reference TRBV28 and TRBJ2-2): DVKVTQSSRYLVKRTGEKVFLECVQDMDHENMFWYRQDPGLGLRLIYFSYDVKMKEKGDIPEGYSVSREKKERFSLILESASTNQTSMYLCASSLVSHGGQITGELFFGEGSRLTVL.